This note documents a single TCR beta chain sequence. This record belongs to a study of tissue T cells after allogeneic stem cell transplantation. Produced via immunoSEQ multiplex PCR; TCRdb's table is partial and in-frame only. The sample contains under 30,000 clones, less than 85% of which appear only once. Trimming cost V 6 bases and J 4 bases; bases outside gene matches: 9. The CDR3 is 15 residues long. In germline, CDR1 is MNHEY, CDR2 SVGAGI. Retrospectively chosen non-transplant comparators had other cancers and at least five gastrointestinal samples, without known gastrointestinal disease. The rearrangement uses TRBV6-5 and TRBJ1-2; TRBD1 aligns across 9 bases. Specimen: tissue from the ileum, collected at autopsy. This clonotype was sampled from a female donor older than 55 with lung cancer. CDR3 region: CASSLYRGQAYGYTF. The CDR3 coding sequence is TGTGCCAGCAGCCTTTACAGGGGGCAGGCCTATGGCTACACCTTC.